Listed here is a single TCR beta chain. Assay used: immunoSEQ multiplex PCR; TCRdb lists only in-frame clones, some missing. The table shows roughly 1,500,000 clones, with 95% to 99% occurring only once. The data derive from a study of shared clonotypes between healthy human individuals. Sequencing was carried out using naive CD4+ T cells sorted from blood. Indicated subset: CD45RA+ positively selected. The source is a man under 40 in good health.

CDR3 sequence reads: CASSVGWTGALEKLFF. The CDR3 coding sequence is TGCGCCAGCAGCGTAGGATGGACAGGGGCGCTTGAAAAACTGTTTTTT. The chain is built from TRBV5-1 and TRBJ1-4, with TRBD1 matching 9 bases. CDR1 and CDR2 from the germline V gene are SGHRS and YFSETQ. V lost 4 bases, J lost 7 bases, and 11 bases stayed unmatched. The CDR3 is made up of 16 amino acids.